The sequence of this TCR beta chain was determined in a study of T-cell reconstitution after alpha-beta-depleted transplantation in children. This clonotype was seen a handful of times. The authors prepared the TCRbeta library with unique molecular identifiers. TCRdb re-called the PCR reads through MiXCR, storing one row per CDR3 protein. The sample shows over 100,000 distinct CDR3 sequences, roughly 7.1% of them seen only once. This CDR3 region has 11 residues. Germline lookup yields CDR1 DFQATT and CDR2 SNEGSKA (reference sequence). V was cut by 3 bases and J by 6 bases, with 9 bases left in between.

This sequence joins TRBV20-1 and TRBJ2-7; tentative D call: TRBD1 (6 bases). This sample comprised PBMCs, obtained before TCRalphabeta/CD19-depleted stem cell transplant. This TCR was recovered from a boy aged 2 to 10 with acute lymphoblastic leukemia, due to receive a stem cell transplant. The CDR3: CSASKGVEQYF. The CDR3 coding sequence is TGCAGTGCTAGTAAGGGGGTCGAGCAGTACTTC.